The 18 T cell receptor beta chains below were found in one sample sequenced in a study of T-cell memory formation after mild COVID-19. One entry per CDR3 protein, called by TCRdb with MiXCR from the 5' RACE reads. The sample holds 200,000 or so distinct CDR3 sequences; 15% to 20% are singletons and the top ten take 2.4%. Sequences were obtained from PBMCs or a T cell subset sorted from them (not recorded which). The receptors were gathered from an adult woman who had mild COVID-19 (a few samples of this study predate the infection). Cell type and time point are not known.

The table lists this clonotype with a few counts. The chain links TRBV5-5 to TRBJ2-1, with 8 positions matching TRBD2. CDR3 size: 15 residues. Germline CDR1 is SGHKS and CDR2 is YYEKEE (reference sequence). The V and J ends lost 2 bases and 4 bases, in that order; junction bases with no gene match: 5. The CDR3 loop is CASSFVVAGYNEQFF. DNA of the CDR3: TGTGCCAGCAGCTTTGTCGTAGCGGGATACAATGAGCAGTTCTTC.

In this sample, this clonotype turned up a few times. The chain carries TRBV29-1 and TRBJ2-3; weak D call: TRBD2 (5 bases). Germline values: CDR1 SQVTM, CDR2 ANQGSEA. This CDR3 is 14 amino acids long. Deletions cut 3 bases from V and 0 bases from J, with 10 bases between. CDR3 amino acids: CSVEFQRSTDTQYF. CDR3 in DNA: TGCAGCGTTGAGTTCCAGCGGAGCACAGATACGCAGTATTTT.

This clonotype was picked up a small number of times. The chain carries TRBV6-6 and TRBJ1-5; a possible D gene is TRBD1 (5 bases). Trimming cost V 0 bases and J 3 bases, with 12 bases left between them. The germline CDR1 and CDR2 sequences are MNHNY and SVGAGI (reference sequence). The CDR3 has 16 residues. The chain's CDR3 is CASSYSSSRVNQPQHF. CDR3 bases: TGTGCCAGCAGTTACTCGTCCTCCAGGGTCAATCAGCCCCAGCATTTT.

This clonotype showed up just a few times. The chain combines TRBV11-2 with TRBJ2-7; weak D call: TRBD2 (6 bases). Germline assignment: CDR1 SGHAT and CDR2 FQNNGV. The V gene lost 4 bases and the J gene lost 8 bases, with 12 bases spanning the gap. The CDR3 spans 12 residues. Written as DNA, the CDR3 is TGTGCCAGCAGCTCCGGACTAACCAAGCAGTACTTC. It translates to CASSSGLTKQYF. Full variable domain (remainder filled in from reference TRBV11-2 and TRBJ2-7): EAGVAQSPRYKIIEKRQSVAFWCNPISGHATLYWYQQILGQGPKLLIQFQNNGVVDDSQLPKDRFSAERLKGVDSTLKIQPAKLEDSAVYLCASSSGLTKQYFGPGTRLTVT.

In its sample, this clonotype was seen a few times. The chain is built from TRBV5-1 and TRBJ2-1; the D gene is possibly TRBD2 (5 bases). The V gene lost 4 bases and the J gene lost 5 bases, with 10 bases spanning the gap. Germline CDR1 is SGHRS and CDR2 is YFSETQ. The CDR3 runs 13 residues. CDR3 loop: CASSARGDNEQFF. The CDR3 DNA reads TGCGCCAGCAGCGCACGGGGAGACAATGAGCAGTTCTTC. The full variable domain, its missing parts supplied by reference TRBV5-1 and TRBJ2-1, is KAGVTQTPRYLIKTRGQQVTLSCSPISGHRSVSWYQQTPGQGLQFLFEYFSETQRNKGNFPGRFSGRQFSNSRSEMNVSTLELGDSALYLCASSARGDNEQFFGPGTRLTVL.

CDR3 region: CSAGTAYSNQPQHF. In DNA, the CDR3 is TGCAGTGCTGGGACAGCTTATAGCAATCAGCCCCAGCATTTT. The chain is built from TRBV20-1 and TRBJ1-5; 7 bases are shared with TRBD1. With V trimmed by 5 bases and J by 0 bases, 4 bases remained unmatched. The CDR3 consists of 14 residues. Per germline, CDR1 DFQATT and CDR2 SNEGSKA (reference sequence).

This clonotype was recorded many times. The CDR3 nucleotides read TGTGCCAGCAGCCCCACTCTGGGCTCCTACGAGCAGTACTTC. Encoded protein: CASSPTLGSYEQYF. The rearrangement joins TRBV5-5 to TRBJ2-7; D uncertain. CDR1 and CDR2 from the germline V gene are SGHKS and YYEKEE (reference sequence). This CDR3 has 14 residues. The germline V and J ends were trimmed by 4 bases and 0 bases, with 11 bases remaining between them.

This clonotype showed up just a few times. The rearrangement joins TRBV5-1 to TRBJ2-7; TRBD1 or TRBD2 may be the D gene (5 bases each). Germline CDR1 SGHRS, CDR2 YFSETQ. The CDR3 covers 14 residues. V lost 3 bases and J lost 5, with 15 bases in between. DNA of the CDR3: TGCGCCAGCAGCTCTGGGACGCCGAACAACGAGCAGTACTTC. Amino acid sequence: CASSSGTPNNEQYF.

DNA of the CDR3: TGCGCCAGCAGCTCCGGGACTGACACAGATACGCAGTATTTT. It yields the protein CASSSGTDTDTQYF. This rearrangement joins TRBV5-1 to TRBJ2-3; tentative D call: TRBD2 (6 bases). The CDR3 contains 14 residues. Germline V gene data show CDR1 as SGHRS and CDR2 as YFSETQ. The ends were cut back, 3 bases at V and 2 bases at J, with 10 bases in the middle.

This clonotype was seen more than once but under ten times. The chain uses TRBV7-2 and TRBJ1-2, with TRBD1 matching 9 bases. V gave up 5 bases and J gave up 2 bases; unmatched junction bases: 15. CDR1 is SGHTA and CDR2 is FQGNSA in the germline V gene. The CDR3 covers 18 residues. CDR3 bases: TGTGCCAGCAGCCCAGGATATGGACTGACAGGGGGAAACTATGGCTACACCTTC. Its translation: CASSPGYGLTGGNYGYTF.

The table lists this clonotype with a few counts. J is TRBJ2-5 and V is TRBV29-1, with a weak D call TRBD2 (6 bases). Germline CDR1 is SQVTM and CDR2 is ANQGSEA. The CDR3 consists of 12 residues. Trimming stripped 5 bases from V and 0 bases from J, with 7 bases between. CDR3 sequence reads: CSVRGYQETQYF. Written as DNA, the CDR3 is TGCAGCGTTCGGGGGTACCAAGAGACCCAGTACTTC.

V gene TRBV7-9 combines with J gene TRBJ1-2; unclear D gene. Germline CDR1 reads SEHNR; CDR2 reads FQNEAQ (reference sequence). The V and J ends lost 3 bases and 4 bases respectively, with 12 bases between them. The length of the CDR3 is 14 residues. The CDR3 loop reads CASSLDGPSYGYTF. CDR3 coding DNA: TGTGCCAGCAGCTTGGACGGGCCGAGCTATGGCTACACCTTC.

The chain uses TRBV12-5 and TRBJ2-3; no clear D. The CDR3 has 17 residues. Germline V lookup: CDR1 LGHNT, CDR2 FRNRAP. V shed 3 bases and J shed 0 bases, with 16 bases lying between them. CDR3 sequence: CASGFFHRNPSTDTQYF. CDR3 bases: TGTGCTAGTGGTTTCTTCCACAGAAACCCTAGCACAGATACGCAGTATTTT.

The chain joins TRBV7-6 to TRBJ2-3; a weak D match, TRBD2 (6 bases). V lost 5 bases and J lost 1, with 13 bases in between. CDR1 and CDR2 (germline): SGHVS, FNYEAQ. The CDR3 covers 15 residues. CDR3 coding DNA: TGTGCCAGCAGCACACGACTAGGTGGCACAGATACGCAGTATTTT. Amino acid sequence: CASSTRLGGTDTQYF. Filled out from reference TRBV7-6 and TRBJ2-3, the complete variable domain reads GAGVSQSPRYKVTKRGQDVALRCDPISGHVSLYWYRQALGQGPEFLTYFNYEAQQDKSGLPNDRFSAERPEGSISTLTIQRTEQRDSAMYRCASSTRLGGTDTQYFGPGTRLTVL.

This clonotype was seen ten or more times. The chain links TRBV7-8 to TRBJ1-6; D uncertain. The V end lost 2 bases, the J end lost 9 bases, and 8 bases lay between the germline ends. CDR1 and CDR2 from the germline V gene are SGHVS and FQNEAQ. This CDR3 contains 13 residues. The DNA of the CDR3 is TGTGCCAGCAGCTTATCGACGAGTTCACCCCTCCACTTT. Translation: CASSLSTSSPLHF.

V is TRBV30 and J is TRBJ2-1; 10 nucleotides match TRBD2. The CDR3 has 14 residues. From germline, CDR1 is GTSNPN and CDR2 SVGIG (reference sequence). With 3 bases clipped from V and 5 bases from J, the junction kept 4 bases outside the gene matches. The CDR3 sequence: CAWSVAGGNNEQFF. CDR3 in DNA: TGTGCCTGGAGCGTAGCGGGAGGTAACAATGAGCAGTTCTTC.

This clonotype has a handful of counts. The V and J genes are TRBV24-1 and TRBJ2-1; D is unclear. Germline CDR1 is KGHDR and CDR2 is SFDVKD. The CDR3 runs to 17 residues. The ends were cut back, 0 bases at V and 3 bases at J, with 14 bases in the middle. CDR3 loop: CATSDLRAFVYYNEQFF. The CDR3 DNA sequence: TGTGCCACCAGTGATTTGCGAGCGTTTGTTTACTACAATGAGCAGTTCTTC.

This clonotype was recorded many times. The CDR3, as DNA: TGTGCCAGCAGACCCCGGGTGGGTAACACTGAAGCTTTCTTT. Translated, it gives CASRPRVGNTEAFF. The rearrangement joins TRBV7-2 to TRBJ1-1; D is undetermined. Trimming removed 6 bases from V and 2 bases from J, with 13 bases in between. This CDR3 is 14 amino acids long. Germline CDR1 and CDR2: SGHTA and FQGNSA.